What follows are 15 T cell receptor beta chains derived from one specimen sequenced in a study of beta chain features in type 1 diabetes (dated by TCRdb to about 2018). The protocol used for the library was the immunoSEQ multiplex PCR assay. All of the isolated RNA was reverse transcribed with the High Capacity cDNA Reverse Transcription Kit, so expressed TCRB transcripts were sequenced. The table was pulled from immuneACCESS by TCRdb, which kept in-frame rearrangements only. Such tables lose some clones; where checked, under half of the loss comes from unresolved V genes, and the rest has no known cause. For this sample there are about 930,000 clones; roughly 15% appear just once. The ten largest clones add up to about 0.025% of the sample. Sequenced input: naive CD4+ T cells from blood. According to the study, the label for this sample's cell subset or site signals: true naive CD4+ T cells. The origin of the receptors is a woman under 30 in good health.

Only one count was recorded for this clone. V gene TRBV9 combines with J gene TRBJ2-5, with 7 nucleotides matching TRBD2. CDR1 and CDR2 (germline): SGDLS, YYNGEE. This CDR3 contains 18 residues. V trimming: 2 bases; J trimming: 0 bases; junction bases outside the gene matches: 13. The CDR3 coding sequence is TGTGCCAGCAGCGTTTCTAGCGGAACCGAACCGTACCAAGAGACCCAGTACTTC. It codes for CASSVSSGTEPYQETQYF.

This chain links TRBV7-9 with TRBJ2-7; TRBD1 aligns across 7 bases. Trimming removed 6 bases from V and 6 bases from J; junction bases left unmatched: 11. This CDR3 contains 14 residues. Germline CDR1 reads SEHNR; CDR2 reads FQNEAQ (reference sequence). The CDR3 DNA reads TGTGCCAGCAGTCCGGGACAGTGGCAATCCGAGCAGTACTTC. This codes for CASSPGQWQSEQYF.

The V and J genes are TRBV4-3 and TRBJ1-1; no reliable D call. V lost 6 bases to trimming and J lost 7 bases, with 9 bases between them. CDR3 length equals 11 residues. The germline CDR1 and CDR2 sequences are LGHNA and YSLEER. This CDR3 reads CASSSNREAFF. In DNA form, the CDR3 reads TGCGCCAGCAGTTCGAACCGTGAAGCTTTCTTT.

The V gene is TRBV28, the J gene TRBJ1-5; 8 bases agree with TRBD1. CDR1 and CDR2 from the germline V gene are MDHEN and SYDVKM. This CDR3 is 15 amino acids long. Trimming cost V 2 bases and J 6 bases; bases outside gene matches: 6. CDR3 nucleotides: TGTGCCAGCAGTTTAACCCAAACAGGGGGTCAGCCCCAGCATTTT. Protein sequence: CASSLTQTGGQPQHF.

In its sample, this clone was seen a few times. V and J are TRBV7-9 and TRBJ2-1; either TRBD1 or TRBD2 may fit D (5 bases each). Germline V gene sequence: CDR1 SEHNR, CDR2 FQNEAQ (reference sequence). Between the trimmed V and J ends, which lost 3 bases and 9 bases, there was a span of 24 bases. This CDR3 comprises 17 residues. This CDR3 reads CASSLQRLGREGPEQFF. The CDR3 coding sequence is TGTGCCAGCAGCTTGCAAAGGCTGGGACGAGAAGGGCCTGAGCAGTTCTTC. The variable domain in full, with the rest retrieved from reference TRBV7-9 and TRBJ2-1, is DTGVSQNPRHKITKRGQNVTFRCDPISEHNRLYWYRQTLGQGPEFLTYFQNEAQLEKSRLLSDRFSAERPKGSFSTLEIQRTEQGDSAMYLCASSLQRLGREGPEQFFGPGTRLTVL.

This clone was counted at least ten times. V is TRBV13 and J is TRBJ2-7; tentative D call: TRBD2 (5 bases). V gave up 4 bases and J gave up 4 bases, with 11 bases separating them. CDR1 and CDR2 (germline): PRHDT, FYEKMQ (reference sequence). This CDR3 has 13 amino acids. As DNA, the CDR3 is TGTGCCAGCAGCTGGAGGACGGGTTACGAGCAGTACTTC. Protein product: CASSWRTGYEQYF.

V gene TRBV14 combines with J gene TRBJ1-2; tentative D call: TRBD1 (6 bases). Germline V gene sequence: CDR1 SGHDN, CDR2 FVKESK. V was pared by 1 base and J by 3 bases, with 15 bases between. The CDR3 sequence is 16 residues long. CDR3 nucleotides: TGTGCCAGCAGCCAAGGCCCACAGGGTGCGGACTATGGCTACACCTTC. Translation: CASSQGPQGADYGYTF.

The sample holds a few counts of this clone. The same CDR3 is also encoded by other DNA sequences in this sample. V is TRBV7-2 and J is TRBJ2-3; D remains unclear. Germline V lookup: CDR1 SGHTA, CDR2 FQGNSA. The CDR3 sequence is 12 residues long. V lost 5 bases, J lost 2 bases, and 5 bases lay in between. The CDR3 coding sequence is TGTGCCAGCAGCCCGACCACAGATACGCAGTATTTT. Its protein product is CASSPTTDTQYF.

To note about this clone: The junction differs from germline at one of its ends, possibly a read error. J is TRBJ2-7 and V is TRBV6-6, with a tentative D call TRBD2 (5 bases). Germline values: CDR1 MNHNY, CDR2 SVGAGI (reference sequence). The CDR3 has 12 amino acids. The CDR3 region is CAISESRVEQYF. Here the CDR3 DNA reads TGTGCCATCAGTGAGTCGAGGGTCGAGCAGTACTTC.

This clone was observed a handful of times. Within the sample, other DNA sequences also encode this same CDR3. The gene calls are TRBV18 and TRBJ2-1, with D perhaps matching TRBD2 (6 bases). Germline-derived CDR1 and CDR2 are KGHSH and LQKENI. Trimming stripped 2 bases from V and 5 bases from J, with 10 bases between. The CDR3 is 14 amino acids. CDR3 residues: CASSPGTGDNEQFF. The CDR3 DNA reads as TGTGCCAGCTCACCAGGGACTGGTGACAATGAGCAGTTCTTC.

This rearrangement joins TRBV18 to TRBJ2-7; D may be TRBD2 (6 bases). Germline CDR1 reads KGHSH; CDR2 reads LQKENI. V lost 3 bases to trimming and J lost 7 bases, with 16 bases between them. CDR3 size: 14 residues. DNA for the CDR3: TGTGCCAGCTCACCCCGACGGGACTCGCGGGAGCAGTACTTC. Residues: CASSPRRDSREQYF.

This clone was found a few times. The chain couples TRBV7-2 to TRBJ1-2; a weak D match, TRBD1 (5 bases). The CDR3 covers 14 residues. Trimming left V 1 base short and J 7 bases short, with 13 bases between. CDR1 is SGHTA and CDR2 is FQGNSA in the germline V gene. CDR3 nucleotide sequence: TGTGCCAGCAGCTTAGAGGGGAATTGGGCTGGCTACACCTTC. Amino acid sequence: CASSLEGNWAGYTF.

This clone was counted a few times. The chain recombines TRBV7-3 with TRBJ2-1, with 8 bases lining up with TRBD2. V trimming: 5 bases; J trimming: 7 bases; junction bases outside the gene matches: 19. The CDR3 spans 18 residues. Germline lookup yields CDR1 SGHTA and CDR2 FQGTGA. The CDR3 reads CASSQRGVPLAEGNEQFF. Written as DNA, the CDR3 is TGTGCCAGCAGCCAAAGGGGGGTCCCACTAGCGGAGGGTAATGAGCAGTTCTTC.

The chain has TRBV5-1 and TRBJ2-7, with D possibly being TRBD2 (6 bases). Germline V gives CDR1 SGHRS, CDR2 YFSETQ. CDR3 size: 15 residues. V lost 4 bases, J lost 4 bases, and 18 bases lay in between. The CDR3 is CASSPRDSPGYEQYF. CDR3 DNA sequence: TGCGCCAGCAGCCCCCGGGACTCGCCGGGGTACGAGCAGTACTTC.

V gene TRBV5-1 combines with J gene TRBJ2-1, with TRBD1 as a possible D gene (6 bases). Germline-derived CDR1 and CDR2 are SGHRS and YFSETQ. Trimming removed 3 bases from V and 4 bases from J, with 14 bases in between. The CDR3 is 15 amino acids. CDR3 sequence reads: CASSSPWGLYNEQFF. The DNA of the CDR3 is TGCGCCAGCAGCTCGCCCTGGGGGCTATACAATGAGCAGTTCTTC. Variable domain in full (rest from reference TRBV5-1 and TRBJ2-1): KAGVTQTPRYLIKTRGQQVTLSCSPISGHRSVSWYQQTPGQGLQFLFEYFSETQRNKGNFPGRFSGRQFSNSRSEMNVSTLELGDSALYLCASSSPWGLYNEQFFGPGTRLTVL.